Presented here are 17 T cell receptor beta chains from one specimen sequenced in a study of PD-1 and CTLA-4 blockade in melanoma. Here immunoSEQ multiplex PCR was the method, and the copy in TCRdb shows in-frame clones only, minus some. This sample has fewer than 35,000 clones, with 88% found just once. Sequencing was performed on CD8+ T cells from peripheral blood, taken from a patient given anti-PD-1 treatment. The receptor set was obtained from a human donor with melanoma.

The chain combines TRBV10-2 with TRBJ2-2, with D unclear. The CDR3 extends over 14 amino acids. V lost 4 bases, J lost 7 bases, and 13 bases lay in between. Germline CDR1 WSHSY, CDR2 SAAADI. Here the CDR3 DNA reads TGCGCCAGCAGTGGGGCCCCGACTGGCGGGGAGCTGTTTTTT. Amino acid sequence: CASSGAPTGGELFF.

The V and J genes are TRBV7-6 and TRBJ2-2, with D possibly TRBD2 on 6 matching bases. The germline gives CDR1 SGHVS, CDR2 FNYEAQ. The V gene lost 5 bases and the J gene lost 3 bases, with 19 bases spanning the gap. This CDR3 spans 17 amino acids. The CDR3 region is CASSLYTSSLDTGELFF. In DNA form, the CDR3 reads TGTGCCAGCAGCCTGTACACTAGCAGTCTCGACACCGGGGAGCTGTTTTTT.

V usage is TRBV27 and J usage is TRBJ1-5, with D possibly being TRBD1 (5 bases). The V end was cut by 6 bases, the J end by 1 base, with 13 bases between. Germline CDR1 reads MNHEY; CDR2 reads SMNVEV (reference sequence). This CDR3 contains 15 residues. This chain's CDR3 is CASSPGRGSNQPQHF. CDR3 in DNA: TGTGCCAGCAGCCCCGGAAGGGGAAGCAATCAGCCCCAGCATTTT.

The CDR3 is CASSSTRYNEQFF. CDR3 DNA sequence: TGTGCCAGCAGTTCCACCCGCTACAATGAGCAGTTCTTC. V gene TRBV27 combines with J gene TRBJ2-1; D is undetermined. Germline V gene data show CDR1 as MNHEY and CDR2 as SMNVEV (reference sequence). This CDR3 has 13 residues. Trimming took 4 bases from V and 3 from J, leaving 7 bases between them.

The chain recombines TRBV6-2 or TRBV6-3 with TRBJ2-5; TRBD1 matches at 8 bases. Per the germline V gene, CDR1 is MNHEY and CDR2 is SVGEGT. Unmatched junction bases numbered 9, after V lost 1 base and J lost 5 bases. The CDR3 contains 16 residues. CDR3 sequence (DNA): TGTGCCAGCAGTTACTACCAGCAGGGGGCTTGGGAGACCCAGTACTTC. Its protein product is CASSYYQQGAWETQYF.

The chain employs TRBV27 and TRBJ1-2; D gene ambiguous. V was trimmed by 2 bases and J by 4 bases, leaving 11 bases between them. The CDR3 covers 14 residues. The germline V gene has CDR1 MNHEY and CDR2 SMNVEV (reference sequence). The CDR3: CASSLGSISYGYTF. CDR3 bases: TGTGCCAGCAGTTTAGGGTCTATATCCTATGGCTACACCTTC.

This rearrangement joins TRBV6-6 to TRBJ1-1; a possible D gene is TRBD1 (5 bases). V dropped 1 base and J dropped 1 base, with 10 bases sitting between them. Germline assignment: CDR1 MNHNY and CDR2 SVGAGI (reference sequence). The CDR3 is 15 amino acids. The CDR3 bases are TGTGCCAGCAGTTACTGGGACGGCCCGAACACTGAAGCTTTCTTT. Translated, it gives CASSYWDGPNTEAFF.

The chain links TRBV13 to TRBJ2-1; D is possibly TRBD1 (6 bases). Between the trimmed V and J ends, which lost 1 base and 3 bases, there was a span of 13 bases. The CDR3 runs 16 residues. Germline values: CDR1 PRHDT, CDR2 FYEKMQ (reference sequence). The CDR3 spells CASSLEGGTIYNEQFF. For the CDR3, the DNA is TGTGCCAGCAGCTTAGAAGGGGGAACCATCTACAATGAGCAGTTCTTC.

V is TRBV4-2 and J is TRBJ1-1; D gene uncertain. This CDR3 contains 12 residues. The ends were cut back, 1 base at V and 11 bases at J, with 11 bases in the middle. CDR1 LGHNA and CDR2 YNFKEQ come from the germline V gene. The CDR3 nucleotides read TGTGCCAGCAGCCAAGGAAGAGGTGAGGCTTTCTTT. Protein sequence: CASSQGRGEAFF.

CDR3 sequence reads: CASSLPQGGHTGELFF. The CDR3 region has the DNA TGTGCCAGCAGCCTGCCGCAGGGGGGTCACACCGGGGAGCTGTTTTTT. The gene calls are TRBV7-7 and TRBJ2-2; D is perhaps TRBD1 (7 bases). Germline CDR1 and CDR2: SSHAT and FNYEAQ (reference sequence). CDR3 size: 16 residues. Trimming took 5 bases from V and 3 from J, leaving 16 bases between them.

This chain connects TRBV5-4 to TRBJ1-1; no clear D gene. Trimming stripped 4 bases from V and 0 bases from J, with 7 bases between. The CDR3 has 13 amino acids. Germline V gene data show CDR1 as SGHNT and CDR2 as YYREEE (reference sequence). The CDR3 DNA sequence: TGTGCCAGCAGCCGGACGGTGAACACTGAAGCTTTCTTT. This encodes CASSRTVNTEAFF.

The chain combines TRBV30 with TRBJ1-1, with D possibly TRBD1 on 5 matching bases. With 3 bases removed from V and 0 bases from J, the gap between germline ends came to 8 bases. The germline V gene has CDR1 GTSNPN and CDR2 SVGIG (reference sequence). This CDR3 is built from 13 residues. CDR3 sequence (DNA): TGTGCCTGGAGCGGGGGGATGAACACTGAAGCTTTCTTT. Its protein is CAWSGGMNTEAFF.

The CDR3, as DNA: TGCGCCAGCAGCCAAGACGTAACTGATTACGAGCAGTACTTC. Its protein product is CASSQDVTDYEQYF. V is TRBV4-1 and J is TRBJ2-7, with D unresolved. The germline CDR1 and CDR2 sequences are MGHRA and YSYEKL. V was shortened by 0 bases and J by 4 bases, with 10 bases between the two germline ends. The CDR3 contains 14 residues.

The rearrangement joins TRBV12-3 or TRBV12-4 to TRBJ1-4; 9 nucleotides align to TRBD1. V dropped 6 bases and J dropped 7; count of bases not matched to a gene: 3. The CDR3 is made up of 13 amino acids. The CDR3 reads CASRGQGGEKLFF. CDR3 bases: TGTGCCAGCAGGGGACAGGGAGGTGAAAAACTGTTTTTT.

This chain links TRBV7-8 with TRBJ1-5; no firm D call. V gave up 2 bases and J gave up 7 bases, with 9 bases separating them. Germline values: CDR1 SGHVS, CDR2 FQNEAQ. The CDR3 contains 13 residues. This chain's CDR3 is CASSLLTSQPQHF. CDR3 sequence (DNA): TGTGCCAGCAGCTTATTAACTTCCCAGCCCCAGCATTTT.

The rearrangement uses TRBV9 and TRBJ1-1; the D is unclear. This CDR3 region has 15 residues. CDR1 is SGDLS and CDR2 is YYNGEE in the germline V gene. Trimming cost V 0 bases and J 1 base, with 10 bases left between them. CDR3 amino acids: CASSVAQHPNTEAFF. The CDR3, as DNA: TGTGCCAGCAGCGTAGCTCAACACCCGAACACTGAAGCTTTCTTT. Full variable domain (outside the CDR3, taken from reference TRBV9 and TRBJ1-1): DSGVTQTPKHLITATGQRVTLRCSPRSGDLSVYWYQQSLDQGLQFLIQYYNGEERAKGNILERFSAQQFPDLHSELNLSSLELGDSALYFCASSVAQHPNTEAFFGQGTRLTVV.

The chain has TRBV7-9 and TRBJ1-2; the match to TRBD1 covers 10 bases. CDR3 length equals 16 residues. The trim removed 4 bases at V and 3 bases at J, leaving 8 bases unmatched. CDR1 SEHNR and CDR2 FQNEAQ come from the germline V gene (reference sequence). The CDR3 region is CASSSQGTGVYYGYTF. The DNA of the CDR3 is TGTGCCAGCAGCTCACAGGGGACAGGGGTGTACTATGGCTACACCTTC.